A single sample gave rise to the 8 T cell receptor beta chains below, sequenced in a study of shared clonotypes between healthy human individuals. The data were produced by immunoSEQ multiplex PCR, yet TCRdb's version contains in-frame clones alone and is incomplete. Here the sample spans approximately 840,000 clones, about 97% being singletons. Naivety among CD8 cells was defined by CD45RO negativity and positive CCR7 selection, thereby excluding terminally differentiated effector memory CD45RA+ cells. The sequenced material came from naive CD8+ T cells sorted from blood. These receptors all come from a man aged 25 to 45 in good health.

V usage is TRBV2 and J usage is TRBJ1-1; D perhaps matches TRBD1 (5 bases). Trimming removed 3 bases from V and 2 bases from J, with 19 bases in between. Per the germline V gene, CDR1 is SNHLY and CDR2 is FYNNEI. The CDR3 loop spans 17 amino acids. CDR3 DNA sequence: TGTGCCAGCAGTGATCCAACAGGTGGGGCCGAAAACACTGAAGCTTTCTTT. Amino acid sequence: CASSDPTGGAENTEAFF.

This chain connects TRBV4-2 to TRBJ2-7; a weak D match, TRBD1 (6 bases). CDR3 length: 13 residues. CDR1 and CDR2 (germline): LGHNA, YNFKEQ. V was clipped by 0 bases and J by 6 bases, with 9 bases between them. The CDR3 loop is CASSQDTGSEQYF. The CDR3 DNA reads TGTGCCAGCAGCCAAGATACAGGGAGCGAGCAGTACTTC.

The rearrangement joins TRBV11-2 to TRBJ2-5, with D possibly TRBD2 on 6 matching bases. The CDR3 extends over 15 amino acids. V was pared by 6 bases and J by 1 base, with 15 bases between. The V gene's germline CDR1 is SGHAT and CDR2 FQNNGV. In nucleotides, the CDR3 is TGTGCCAGCAGGCCAGCGACTAGTTTCCAAGAGACCCAGTACTTC. This codes for CASRPATSFQETQYF.

V usage is TRBV9 and J usage is TRBJ1-5, with no clear D. V lost 0 bases and J lost 6, with 10 bases in between. The CDR3 sequence is 14 residues long. Germline-derived CDR1 and CDR2 are SGDLS and YYNGEE. The CDR3 nucleotides are TGTGCCAGCAGCGTAGCCTGGGAAGGTCAGCCCCAGCATTTT. The encoded protein is CASSVAWEGQPQHF. Full variable domain (missing parts from reference TRBV9 and TRBJ1-5): DSGVTQTPKHLITATGQRVTLRCSPRSGDLSVYWYQQSLDQGLQFLIQYYNGEERAKGNILERFSAQQFPDLHSELNLSSLELGDSALYFCASSVAWEGQPQHFGDGTRLSIL.

The CDR3 DNA reads as TGCAGCGTCTCCGGGACAGGGACTTCAAACGAGCAGTACTTC. Translating it yields CSVSGTGTSNEQYF. The gene calls are TRBV29-1 and TRBJ2-7, with 9 bases aligning to TRBD1. From germline, CDR1 is SQVTM and CDR2 ANQGSEA. The CDR3 sequence is 14 residues long. J was trimmed by 5 bases and V by 6 bases; bases with no gene match: 11.

This chain joins TRBV5-6 and TRBJ2-3; D perhaps matches TRBD1 (5 bases). Trimming cost V 2 bases and J 0 bases, with 10 bases left between them. The CDR3 is 15 residues long. The germline V gene encodes CDR1 SGHDT and CDR2 YYEEEE. This chain's CDR3 is CASSLRGSSTDTQYF. In DNA form, the CDR3 reads TGTGCCAGCAGCTTAAGGGGTTCTAGCACAGATACGCAGTATTTT.

The chain recombines TRBV14 with TRBJ2-7; 12 nucleotides match TRBD2. The V and J ends lost 1 base and 4 bases, in that order; junction bases with no gene match: 5. Germline-derived CDR1 and CDR2 are SGHDN and FVKESK. This CDR3 is 16 amino acids long. The CDR3 DNA follows: TGTGCCAGCAGCCAAGGTGTCCTAGCGGGAGGGTACGAGCAGTACTTC. Protein product: CASSQGVLAGGYEQYF.

V usage is TRBV29-1 and J usage is TRBJ2-1; the match to TRBD1 covers 7 bases. The CDR3 runs 15 residues. The V gene end was trimmed by 2 bases and the J gene end by 7 bases; junction bases not matched to a gene: 11. The germline CDR1 and CDR2 sequences are SQVTM and ANQGSEA. The CDR3 DNA reads as TGCAGCGTTGAATGGGGACAGCCGCTATTTAATGAGCAGTTCTTC. It specifies CSVEWGQPLFNEQFF.